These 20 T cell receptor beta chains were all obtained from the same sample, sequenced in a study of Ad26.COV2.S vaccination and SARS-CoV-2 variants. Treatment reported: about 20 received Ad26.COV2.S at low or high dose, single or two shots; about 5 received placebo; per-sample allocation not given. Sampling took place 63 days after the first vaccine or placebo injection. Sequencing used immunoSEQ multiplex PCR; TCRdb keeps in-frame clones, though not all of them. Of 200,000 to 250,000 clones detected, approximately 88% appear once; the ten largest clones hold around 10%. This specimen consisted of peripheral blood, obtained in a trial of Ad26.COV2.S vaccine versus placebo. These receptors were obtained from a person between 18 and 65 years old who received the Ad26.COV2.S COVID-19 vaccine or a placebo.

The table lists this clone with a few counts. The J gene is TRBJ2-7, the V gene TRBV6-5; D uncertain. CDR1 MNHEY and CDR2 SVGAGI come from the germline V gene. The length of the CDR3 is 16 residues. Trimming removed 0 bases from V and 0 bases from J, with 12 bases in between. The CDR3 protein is CASSYSSTTFSYEQYF. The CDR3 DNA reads TGTGCCAGCAGTTACTCGTCCACGACTTTCTCCTACGAGCAGTACTTC.

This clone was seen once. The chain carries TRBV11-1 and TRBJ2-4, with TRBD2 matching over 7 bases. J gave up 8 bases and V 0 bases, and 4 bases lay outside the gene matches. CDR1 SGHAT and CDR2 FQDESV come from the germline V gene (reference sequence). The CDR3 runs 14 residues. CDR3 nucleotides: TGTGCCAGCAGCTTAGCGGGGGGGATGGACATTCAGTACTTC. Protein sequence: CASSLAGGMDIQYF. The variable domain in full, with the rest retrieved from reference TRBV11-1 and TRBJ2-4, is EAEVAQSPRYKITEKSQAVAFWCDPISGHATLYWYRQILGQGPELLVQFQDESVVDDSQLPKDRFSAERLKGVDSTLKIQPAELGDSAMYLCASSLAGGMDIQYFGAGTRLSVL.

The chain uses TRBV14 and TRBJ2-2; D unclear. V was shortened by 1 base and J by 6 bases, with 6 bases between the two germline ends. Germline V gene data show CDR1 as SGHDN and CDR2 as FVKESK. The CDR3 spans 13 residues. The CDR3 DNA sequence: TGTGCCAGCAGCCAAGTAAGGGCCGGGGAGCTGTTTTTT. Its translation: CASSQVRAGELFF.

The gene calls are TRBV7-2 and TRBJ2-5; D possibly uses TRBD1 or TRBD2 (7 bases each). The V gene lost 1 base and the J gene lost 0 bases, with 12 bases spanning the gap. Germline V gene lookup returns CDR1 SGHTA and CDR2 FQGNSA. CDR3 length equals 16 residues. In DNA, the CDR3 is TGTGCCAGCAGCTTAGGGGAGGGGGCCCACCAAGAGACCCAGTACTTC. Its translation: CASSLGEGAHQETQYF.

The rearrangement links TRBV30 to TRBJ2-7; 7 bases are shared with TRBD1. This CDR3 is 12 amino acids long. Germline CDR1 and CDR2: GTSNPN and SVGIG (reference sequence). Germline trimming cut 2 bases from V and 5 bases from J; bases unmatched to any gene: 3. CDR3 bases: TGTGCCTGGAGTAAGGGGGCGAACGAGCAGTACTTC. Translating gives CAWSKGANEQYF.

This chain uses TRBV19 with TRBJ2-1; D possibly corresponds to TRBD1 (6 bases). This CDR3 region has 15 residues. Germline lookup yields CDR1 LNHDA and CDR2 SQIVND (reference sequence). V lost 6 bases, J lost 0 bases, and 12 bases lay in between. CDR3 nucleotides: TGTGCCAGTAGCACTACAGGGAGCTCCTACAATGAGCAGTTCTTC. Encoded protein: CASSTTGSSYNEQFF.

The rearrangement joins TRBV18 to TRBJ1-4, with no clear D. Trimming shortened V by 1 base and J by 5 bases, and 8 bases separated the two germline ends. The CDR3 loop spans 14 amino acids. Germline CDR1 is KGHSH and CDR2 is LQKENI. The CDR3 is CASSPQGRNEKLFF. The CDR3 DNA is TGTGCCAGCTCACCACAGGGTAGAAATGAAAAACTGTTTTTT.

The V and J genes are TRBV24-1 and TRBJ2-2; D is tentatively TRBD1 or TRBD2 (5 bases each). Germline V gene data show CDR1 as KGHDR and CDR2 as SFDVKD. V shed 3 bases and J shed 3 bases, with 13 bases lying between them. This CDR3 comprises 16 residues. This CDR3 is CATSDPGPADTGELFF. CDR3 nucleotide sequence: TGTGCCACCAGTGATCCGGGACCGGCAGACACCGGGGAGCTGTTTTTT.

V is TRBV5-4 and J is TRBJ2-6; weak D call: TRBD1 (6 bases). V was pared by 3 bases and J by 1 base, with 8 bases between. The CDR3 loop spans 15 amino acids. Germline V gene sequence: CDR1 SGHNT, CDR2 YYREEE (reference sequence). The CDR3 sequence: CASSSGTSGANVLTF. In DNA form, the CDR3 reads TGTGCCAGCAGCTCCGGGACATCTGGGGCCAACGTCCTGACTTTC.

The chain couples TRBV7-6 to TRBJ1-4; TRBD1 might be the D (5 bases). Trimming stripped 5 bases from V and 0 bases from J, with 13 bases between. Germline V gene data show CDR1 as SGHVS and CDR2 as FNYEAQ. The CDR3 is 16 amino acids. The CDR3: CASSLGGIATNEKLFF. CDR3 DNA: TGTGCCAGCAGCCTCGGGGGAATTGCAACTAATGAAAAACTGTTTTTT.

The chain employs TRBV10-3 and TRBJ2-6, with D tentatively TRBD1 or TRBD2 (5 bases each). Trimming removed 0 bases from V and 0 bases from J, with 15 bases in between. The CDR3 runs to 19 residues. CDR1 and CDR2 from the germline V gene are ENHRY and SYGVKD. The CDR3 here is CAISESRVRDGSGANVLTF. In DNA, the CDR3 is TGTGCCATCAGTGAGTCGAGAGTCCGGGACGGCTCTGGGGCCAACGTCCTGACTTTC.

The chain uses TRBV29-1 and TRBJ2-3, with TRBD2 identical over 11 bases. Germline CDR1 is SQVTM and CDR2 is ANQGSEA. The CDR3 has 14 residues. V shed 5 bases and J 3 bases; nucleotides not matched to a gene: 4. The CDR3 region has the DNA TGCAGCGTTATTAGCGGGAGGGAGACAGATACGCAGTATTTT. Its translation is CSVISGRETDTQYF.

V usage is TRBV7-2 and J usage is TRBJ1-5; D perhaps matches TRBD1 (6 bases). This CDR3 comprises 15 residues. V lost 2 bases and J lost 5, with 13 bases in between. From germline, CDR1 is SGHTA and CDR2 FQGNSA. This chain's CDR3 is CASSLRGRGDQPQHF. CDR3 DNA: TGTGCCAGCAGCTTAAGGGGAAGGGGGGATCAGCCCCAGCATTTT.

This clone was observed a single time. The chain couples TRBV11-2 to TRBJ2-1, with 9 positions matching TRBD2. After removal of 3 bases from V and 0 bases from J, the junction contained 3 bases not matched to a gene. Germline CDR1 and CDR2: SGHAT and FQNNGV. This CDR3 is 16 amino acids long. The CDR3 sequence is CASSLLAGSSYNEQFF. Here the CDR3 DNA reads TGTGCCAGCAGCTTGCTAGCGGGAAGCTCCTACAATGAGCAGTTCTTC.

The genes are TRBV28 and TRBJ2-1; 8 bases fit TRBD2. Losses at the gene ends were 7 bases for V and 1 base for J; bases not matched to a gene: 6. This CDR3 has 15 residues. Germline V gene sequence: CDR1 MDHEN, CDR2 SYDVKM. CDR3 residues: CASIEAGVSYNEQFF. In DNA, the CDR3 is TGTGCCAGCATCGAAGCGGGGGTATCCTACAATGAGCAGTTCTTC.

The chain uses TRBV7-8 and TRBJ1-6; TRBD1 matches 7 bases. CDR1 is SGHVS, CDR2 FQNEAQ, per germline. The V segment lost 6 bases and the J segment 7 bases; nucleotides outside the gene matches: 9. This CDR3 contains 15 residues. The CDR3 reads CASSSRQGQNSPLHF. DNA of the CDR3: TGTGCCAGCAGTTCCAGACAGGGACAAAATTCACCCCTCCACTTT. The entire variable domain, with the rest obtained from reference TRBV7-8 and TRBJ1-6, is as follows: GAGVSQSPRYKVAKRGQDVALRCDPISGHVSLFWYQQALGQGPEFLTYFQNEAQLDKSGLPSDRFFAERPEGSVSTLKIQRTQQEDSAVYLCASSSRQGQNSPLHFGNGTRLTVT.

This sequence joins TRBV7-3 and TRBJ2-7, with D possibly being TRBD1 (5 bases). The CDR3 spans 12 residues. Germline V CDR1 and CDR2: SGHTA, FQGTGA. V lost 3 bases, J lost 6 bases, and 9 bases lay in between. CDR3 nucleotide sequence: TGTGCCAGCAGCTTCGGTAGGGGCGAGCAGTACTTC. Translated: CASSFGRGEQYF. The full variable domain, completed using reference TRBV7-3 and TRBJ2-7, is GAGVSQTPSNKVTEKGKYVELRCDPISGHTALYWYRQSLGQGPEFLIYFQGTGAADDSGLPNDRFFAVRPEGSVSTLKIQRTERGDSAVYLCASSFGRGEQYFGPGTRLTVT.

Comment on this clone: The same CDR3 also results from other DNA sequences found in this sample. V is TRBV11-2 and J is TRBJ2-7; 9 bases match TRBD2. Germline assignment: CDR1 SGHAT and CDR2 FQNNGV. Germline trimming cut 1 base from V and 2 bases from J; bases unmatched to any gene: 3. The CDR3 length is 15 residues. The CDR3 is CASSLGAGGPYEQYF. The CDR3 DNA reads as TGTGCCAGCAGCTTAGGCGCGGGGGGGCCCTACGAGCAGTACTTC. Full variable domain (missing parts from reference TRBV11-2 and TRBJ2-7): EAGVAQSPRYKIIEKRQSVAFWCNPISGHATLYWYQQILGQGPKLLIQFQNNGVVDDSQLPKDRFSAERLKGVDSTLKIQPAKLEDSAVYLCASSLGAGGPYEQYFGPGTRLTVT.

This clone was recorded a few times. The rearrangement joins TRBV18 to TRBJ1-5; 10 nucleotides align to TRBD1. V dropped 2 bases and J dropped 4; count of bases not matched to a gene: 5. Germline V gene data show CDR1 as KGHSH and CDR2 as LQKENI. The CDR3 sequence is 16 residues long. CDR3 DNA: TGTGCCAGCTCACCATCAGACAGGGGGCTAAATCAGCCCCAGCATTTT. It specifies CASSPSDRGLNQPQHF.

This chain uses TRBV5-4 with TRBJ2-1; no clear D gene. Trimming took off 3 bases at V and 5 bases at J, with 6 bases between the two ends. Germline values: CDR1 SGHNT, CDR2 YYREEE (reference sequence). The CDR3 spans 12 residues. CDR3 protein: CASSSNDNEQFF. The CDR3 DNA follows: TGTGCCAGCAGCTCGAATGACAATGAGCAGTTCTTC.